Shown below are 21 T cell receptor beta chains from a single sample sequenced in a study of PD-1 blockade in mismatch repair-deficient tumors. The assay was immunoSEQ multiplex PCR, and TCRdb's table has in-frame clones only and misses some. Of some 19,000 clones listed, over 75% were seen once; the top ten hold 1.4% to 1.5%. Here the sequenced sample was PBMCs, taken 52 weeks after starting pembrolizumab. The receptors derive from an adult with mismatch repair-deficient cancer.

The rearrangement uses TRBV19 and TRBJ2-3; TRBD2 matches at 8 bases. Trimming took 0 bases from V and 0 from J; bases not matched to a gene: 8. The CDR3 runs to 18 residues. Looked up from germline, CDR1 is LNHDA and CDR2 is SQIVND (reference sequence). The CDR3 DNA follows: TGTGCCAGTAGTATAGATCCCCCAGCGGGAGCGAGCACAGATACGCAGTATTTT. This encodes CASSIDPPAGASTDTQYF.

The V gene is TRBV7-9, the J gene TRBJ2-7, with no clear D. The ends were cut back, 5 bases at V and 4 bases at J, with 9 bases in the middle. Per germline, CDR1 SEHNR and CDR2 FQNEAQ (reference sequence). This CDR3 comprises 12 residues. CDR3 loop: CASSPPTYEQYF. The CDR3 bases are TGTGCCAGCAGCCCCCCTACTTACGAGCAGTACTTC.

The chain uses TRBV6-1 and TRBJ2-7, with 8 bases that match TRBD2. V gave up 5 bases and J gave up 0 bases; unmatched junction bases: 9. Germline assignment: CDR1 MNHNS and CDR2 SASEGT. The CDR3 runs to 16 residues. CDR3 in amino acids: CASSQGGTRSSYEQYF. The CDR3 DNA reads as TGTGCCAGCAGTCAAGGAGGGACTAGAAGCTCCTACGAGCAGTACTTC.

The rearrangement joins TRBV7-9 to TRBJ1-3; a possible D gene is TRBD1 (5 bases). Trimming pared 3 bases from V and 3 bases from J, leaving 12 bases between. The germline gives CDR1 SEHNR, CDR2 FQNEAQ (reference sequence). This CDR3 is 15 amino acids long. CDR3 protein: CASSLVGAVGNTIYF. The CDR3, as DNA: TGTGCCAGCAGCTTGGTAGGGGCTGTTGGAAACACCATATATTTT.

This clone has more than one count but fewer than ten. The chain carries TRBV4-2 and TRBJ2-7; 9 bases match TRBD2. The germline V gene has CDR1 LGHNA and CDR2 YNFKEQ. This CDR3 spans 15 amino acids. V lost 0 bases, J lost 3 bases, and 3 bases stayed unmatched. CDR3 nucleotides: TGTGCCAGCAGCCAAGAGACTAGCGGACTCTACGAGCAGTACTTC. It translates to CASSQETSGLYEQYF.

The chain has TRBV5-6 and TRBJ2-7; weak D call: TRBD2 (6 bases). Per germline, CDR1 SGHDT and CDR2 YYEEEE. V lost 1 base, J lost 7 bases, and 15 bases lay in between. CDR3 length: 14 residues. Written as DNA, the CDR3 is TGTGCCAGCAGCTTGAGCGCCTCGGCGGGGGAGCAGTACTTC. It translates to CASSLSASAGEQYF.

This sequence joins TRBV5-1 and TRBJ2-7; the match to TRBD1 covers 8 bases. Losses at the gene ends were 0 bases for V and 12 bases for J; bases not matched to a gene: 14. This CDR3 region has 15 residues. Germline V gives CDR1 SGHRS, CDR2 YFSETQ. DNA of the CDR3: TGCGCCAGCAGCTTGGCCGCAGGGGGCGAAGAATATGGGTACTTC. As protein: CASSLAAGGEEYGYF.

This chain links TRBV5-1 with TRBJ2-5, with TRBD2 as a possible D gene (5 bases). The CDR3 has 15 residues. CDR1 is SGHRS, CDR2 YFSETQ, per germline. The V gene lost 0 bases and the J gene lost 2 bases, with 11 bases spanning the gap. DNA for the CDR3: TGCGCCAGCAGCTTGGGGGCGGGCAGGCAAGAGACCCAGTACTTC. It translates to CASSLGAGRQETQYF.

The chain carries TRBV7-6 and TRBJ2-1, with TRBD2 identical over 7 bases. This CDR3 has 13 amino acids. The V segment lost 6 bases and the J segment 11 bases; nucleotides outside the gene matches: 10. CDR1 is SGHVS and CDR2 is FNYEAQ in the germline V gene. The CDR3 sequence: CASSPALGGKQFF. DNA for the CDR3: TGTGCCAGCAGTCCGGCTTTGGGAGGGAAGCAGTTCTTC.

The CDR3 coding sequence is TGTGCCAGCCTAAGACTAGCGGGAGGCCCCATGGAGACCCAGTACTTC. This translates into CASLRLAGGPMETQYF. J is TRBJ2-5 and V is TRBV28; 13 nucleotides match TRBD2. Losses at the gene ends were 8 bases for V and 5 bases for J; bases not matched to a gene: 11. The CDR3 is 16 residues long. The V gene's germline CDR1 is MDHEN and CDR2 SYDVKM.

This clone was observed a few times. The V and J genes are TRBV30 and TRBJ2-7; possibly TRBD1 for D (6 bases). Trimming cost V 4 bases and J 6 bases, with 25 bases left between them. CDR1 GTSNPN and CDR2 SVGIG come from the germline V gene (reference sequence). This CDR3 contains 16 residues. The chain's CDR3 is CAWIPRTDSGPGEQYF. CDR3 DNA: TGTGCCTGGATTCCCAGGACGGACAGCGGCCCCGGCGAGCAGTACTTC.

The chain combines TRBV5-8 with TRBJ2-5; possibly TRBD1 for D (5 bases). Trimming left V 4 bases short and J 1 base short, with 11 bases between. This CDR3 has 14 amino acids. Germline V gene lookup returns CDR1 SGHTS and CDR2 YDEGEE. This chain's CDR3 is CASSPPRVQETQYF. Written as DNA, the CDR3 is TGTGCCAGCAGCCCACCCAGGGTCCAAGAGACCCAGTACTTC.

The CDR3 region has the DNA TGTGCCACCAGCAGAGATCGGTCCAGGGGCCCAGATACGCAGTATTTT. Protein product: CATSRDRSRGPDTQYF. The chain uses TRBV15 and TRBJ2-3; D perhaps matches TRBD1 (6 bases). Germline lookup yields CDR1 LNHNV and CDR2 YYDKDF (reference sequence). V was clipped by 0 bases and J by 4 bases, with 14 bases between them. This CDR3 is built from 16 residues.

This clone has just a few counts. The CDR3 sequence: CASSLPRSGEDGEQYF. CDR3 in DNA: TGCGCCAGCAGCCTTCCCCGTAGCGGGGAGGATGGGGAGCAGTACTTC. This chain joins TRBV5-1 and TRBJ2-7; 8 positions agree with TRBD2. Per the germline V gene, CDR1 is SGHRS and CDR2 is YFSETQ. J gave up 7 bases and V 4 bases, and 16 bases lay outside the gene matches. The CDR3 contains 16 residues.

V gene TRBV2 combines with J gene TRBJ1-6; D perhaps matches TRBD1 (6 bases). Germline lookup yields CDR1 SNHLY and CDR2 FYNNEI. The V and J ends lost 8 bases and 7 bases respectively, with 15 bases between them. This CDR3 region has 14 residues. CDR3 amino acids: CASGGPGENSPLHF. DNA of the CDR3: TGTGCCAGCGGGGGCCCCGGAGAGAATTCACCCCTCCACTTT.

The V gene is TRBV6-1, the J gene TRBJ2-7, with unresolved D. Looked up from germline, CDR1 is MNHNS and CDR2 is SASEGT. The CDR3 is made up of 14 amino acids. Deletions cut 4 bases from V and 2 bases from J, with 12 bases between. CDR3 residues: CASSGLTDPYEQYF. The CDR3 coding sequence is TGTGCCAGCAGTGGGCTAACAGACCCCTACGAGCAGTACTTC.

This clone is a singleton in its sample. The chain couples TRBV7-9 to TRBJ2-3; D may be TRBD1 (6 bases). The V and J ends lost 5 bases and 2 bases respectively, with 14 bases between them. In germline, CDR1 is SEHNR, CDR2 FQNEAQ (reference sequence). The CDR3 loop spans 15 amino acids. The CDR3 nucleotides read TGTGCCAGCAGCCACCGACAGGTTCACACAGATACGCAGTATTTT. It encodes CASSHRQVHTDTQYF.

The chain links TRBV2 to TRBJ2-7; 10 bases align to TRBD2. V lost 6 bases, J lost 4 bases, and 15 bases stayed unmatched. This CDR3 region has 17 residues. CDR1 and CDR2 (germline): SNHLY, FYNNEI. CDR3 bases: TGTGCCAGCAGGCCTCCCCCGGGACTAGCGAGACCGTACGAGCAGTACTTC. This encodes CASRPPPGLARPYEQYF.

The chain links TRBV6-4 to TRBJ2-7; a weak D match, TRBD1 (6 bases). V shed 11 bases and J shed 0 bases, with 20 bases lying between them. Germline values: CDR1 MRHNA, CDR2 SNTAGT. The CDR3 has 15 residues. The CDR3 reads CAGKPGVDSSYEQYF. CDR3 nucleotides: TGTGCCGGTAAGCCCGGAGTGGACAGCTCCTACGAGCAGTACTTC.

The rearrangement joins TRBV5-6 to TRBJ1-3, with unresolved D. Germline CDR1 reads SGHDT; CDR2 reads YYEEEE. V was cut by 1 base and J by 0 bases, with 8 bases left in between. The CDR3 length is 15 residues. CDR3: CASSLPESSGNTIYF. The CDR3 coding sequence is TGTGCCAGCAGCTTGCCGGAGAGCTCTGGAAACACCATATATTTT.

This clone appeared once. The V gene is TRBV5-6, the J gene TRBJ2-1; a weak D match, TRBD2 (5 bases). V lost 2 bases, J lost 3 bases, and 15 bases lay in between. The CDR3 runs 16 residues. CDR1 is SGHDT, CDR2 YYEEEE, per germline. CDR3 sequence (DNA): TGTGCCAGCAGCTTCCCGGGGTCCCTTCTCTACAATGAGCAGTTCTTC. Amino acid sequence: CASSFPGSLLYNEQFF.